This T cell receptor (beta chain) was retrieved from a study of blood T cell repertoires in COVID-19. Study overall: The samples span acute and convalescent COVID-19 from the United States, Italy and Spain.

The protocol was immunoSEQ multiplex PCR, while the TCRdb copy is restricted to in-frame clones and leaves out a portion. Altogether about 45,000 clones are present, about nine tenths being singletons, with the ten largest covering about 13%. Only one count was recorded for this clone. V lost 3 bases and J lost 2, with 7 bases in between. The germline CDR1 and CDR2 sequences are KGHSH and LQKENI. The CDR3 spans 13 residues. The chain links TRBV18 to TRBJ1-1; D not resolved. The sample comprised peripheral blood. The receptor was isolated from a human donor in a cohort sampled during active COVID-19. The CDR3 DNA reads as TGTGCCAGCTCACCTCTCTTAAACACTGAAGCTTTCTTT. Amino acid sequence: CASSPLLNTEAFF.